Shown below are 13 T cell receptor beta chains from a single sample sequenced in a study of human T cells and chemical hapten exposure. TCRdb independently ran MiXCR on the RACE reads; one entry per CDR3 protein. This sample has about 96,000 distinct CDR3 sequences, with roughly a tenth found just once. The time point denotes: patch test 2, 6 weeks after DPC sensitization. Indicated treatment: therapeutic diphenylcyclopropenone sensitization with weekly scalp DPC. Sequences were derived from whole blood, sampled in connection with sensitization to the hapten diphenylcyclopropenone (DPC). The receptors come from a woman between 40 and 55 years old with alopecia areata. Some clones in this sample may be carry-over from other donors' samples.

A few counts support this clonotype. This rearrangement joins TRBV7-2 to TRBJ2-7, with D uncertain. The CDR3 is made up of 13 amino acids. Germline V gives CDR1 SGHTA, CDR2 FQGNSA. Trimming stripped 2 bases from V and 2 bases from J, with 7 bases between. DNA of the CDR3: TGTGCCAGCAGCTTAATGGCAGCCTACGAGCAGTACTTC. Translated: CASSLMAAYEQYF.

This clonotype was seen more than once but under ten times. The chain couples TRBV6-2 or TRBV6-3 to TRBJ2-7; D is unclear. V was shortened by 4 bases and J by 3 bases, with 10 bases between the two germline ends. CDR3 length: 13 amino acids. CDR1 is MNHEY, CDR2 SVGEGT, per germline. CDR3 sequence reads: CASSSGQNYEQYF. CDR3 nucleotide sequence: TGTGCCAGCAGTTCGGGTCAAAACTACGAGCAGTACTTC.

This clonotype was found many times. J is TRBJ2-2 and V is TRBV20-1, with a tentative D call TRBD1 (6 bases). The CDR3 is 13 residues long. The V end was cut by 6 bases, the J end by 9 bases, with 17 bases between. Germline CDR1 DFQATT, CDR2 SNEGSKA (reference sequence). CDR3 nucleotide sequence: TGCAGTGCCGGGATTACAGGGTTGAGGGAGCTGTTTTTT. It encodes CSAGITGLRELFF.

This clonotype has just a few counts. The V call is TRBV7-2, the J call TRBJ2-5, with D possibly matching TRBD2 (6 bases). This CDR3 region has 13 residues. Germline V CDR1 and CDR2: SGHTA, FQGNSA. Trimming removed 6 bases at V and 4 bases at J, with 12 bases between. The CDR3 region is CASSSYGGETQYF. The DNA for the CDR3 is TGTGCCAGCAGTTCCTACGGGGGAGAGACCCAGTACTTC. The full variable domain, completed using reference TRBV7-2 and TRBJ2-5, is GAGVSQSPSNKVTEKGKDVELRCDPISGHTALYWYRQSLGQGLEFLIYFQGNSAPDKSGLPSDRFSAERTGGSVSTLTIQRTQQEDSAVYLCASSSYGGETQYFGPGTRLLVL.

The rearrangement joins TRBV28 to TRBJ1-4; D may be TRBD1 (6 bases). Germline assignment: CDR1 MDHEN and CDR2 SYDVKM. This CDR3 has 15 residues. V was shortened by 6 bases and J by 0 bases, with 11 bases between the two germline ends. The CDR3 loop is CASRGRTATNEKLFF. The CDR3 nucleotides read TGTGCCAGCAGGGGAAGGACAGCAACTAATGAAAAACTGTTTTTT.

The table lists this clonotype with many counts. This chain joins TRBV21-1 and TRBJ2-5; the table assigns TRBD2, which was not confirmed against the DNA. TRBV21-1 is assigned pseudogene status. CDR3 length: 8 residues. This CDR3 is CASKLGGF. The CDR3 DNA sequence: TGTGCCAGCAAACTCGGAGGCTTC.

This clonotype was seen at least ten times. This chain joins TRBV4-1 and TRBJ1-3; 7 nucleotides match TRBD1. The J segment lost 4 bases and the V segment lost 0 bases, leaving 9 bases of the junction unmatched. This CDR3 is 17 amino acids long. Germline V lookup: CDR1 MGHRA, CDR2 YSYEKL. The CDR3 reads CASSQDSTGAGGNTIYF. CDR3 bases: TGCGCCAGCAGCCAAGATTCAACAGGGGCGGGAGGAAACACCATATATTTT.

This clonotype was recorded many times. The chain links TRBV25-1 to TRBJ1-1, with 7 bases identical to TRBD1. J gave up 2 bases and V 3 bases, and 6 bases lay outside the gene matches. The CDR3 spans 15 residues. Germline lookup yields CDR1 MGHDK and CDR2 SYGVNS. As DNA, the CDR3 is TGTGCCAGCAGTGATGACAGGGCGGGAAACACTGAAGCTTTCTTT. Amino acid sequence: CASSDDRAGNTEAFF.

This clonotype was observed at least ten times. The CDR3 coding sequence is TGTGCCAGCAGCCTGGCAATAAACGCTGGAAACACCATATATTTT. Translating gives CASSLAINAGNTIYF. The chain couples TRBV14 to TRBJ1-3; D is ambiguous. The germline CDR1 and CDR2 sequences are SGHDN and FVKESK. The CDR3 is 15 residues long. Trimming cost V 4 bases and J 2 bases, with 12 bases left between them.

This clonotype has a handful of counts. The chain links TRBV12-3 or TRBV12-4 to TRBJ2-5, with 8 bases aligning to TRBD2. The CDR3 is 13 residues long. The trim removed 6 bases at V and 2 bases at J, leaving 2 bases unmatched. This CDR3 reads CASRIAGQETQYF. In DNA form, the CDR3 reads TGTGCCAGCAGAATAGCGGGACAAGAGACCCAGTACTTC.

The chain combines TRBV18 with TRBJ1-1; D remains ambiguous. CDR1 and CDR2 from the germline V gene are KGHSH and LQKENI. Between the trimmed V and J ends, which lost 3 bases and 3 bases, there was a span of 14 bases. The CDR3 runs to 15 residues. CDR3: CASSPPYSRYTEAFF. The CDR3 DNA sequence: TGTGCCAGCTCACCCCCCTATTCCAGATACACTGAAGCTTTCTTT.

The chain joins TRBV12-3 or TRBV12-4 to TRBJ2-1; D perhaps matches TRBD2 (6 bases). CDR3 size: 14 residues. Trimming took 5 bases from V and 2 from J, leaving 10 bases between them. CDR3 DNA: TGTGCCAGCAGTCGGAGGGATCCCTACAATGAGCAGTTCTTC. Protein product: CASSRRDPYNEQFF.

In this sample, this clonotype turned up many times. This chain joins TRBV20-1 and TRBJ1-2; TRBD1 might be the D (5 bases). Germline-derived CDR1 and CDR2 are DFQATT and SNEGSKA (reference sequence). V was pared by 5 bases and J by 4 bases, with 14 bases between. The CDR3 has 13 residues. The CDR3 loop reads CSAPDRVVYGYTF. In DNA form, the CDR3 reads TGCAGTGCTCCCGACAGAGTAGTCTATGGCTACACCTTC.